The present T cell receptor beta chain was sequenced within a study of T cells in narcolepsy. CDR1 and CDR2 (germline): KGHSH, LQKENI. Trimming cost V 1 base and J 7 bases; bases outside gene matches: 4. This CDR3 is built from 15 residues. General study results and limits: Healthy controls reportedly lacked the autoreactive clonotypes serially found in patients' blood. HCRT-specific and TRIB2-specific autoreactive clonotypes appeared among same-patient CSF and blood CD4+ clonotypes. Autoreactive clone sequences were missing from some blood memory CD4+ repertoires.

Clones were sequenced by immunoSEQ multiplex PCR, and TCRdb holds only the in-frame ones, with some missing. Of fewer than 35,000 clones listed, around 86% are singletons. This clone was observed a single time. Its specificity is unknown. The specimen sequenced was CD45RA- memory CD4+ T cells from PBMCs. The source of this sequence is a human donor with narcolepsy. The gene calls are TRBV18 and TRBJ1-1; 12 bases are shared with TRBD1. For the CDR3, the DNA is TGTGCCAGCTCACCACGGGGACAGGGGGCTAGTGAAGCTTTCTTT. This sequence encodes CASSPRGQGASEAFF.